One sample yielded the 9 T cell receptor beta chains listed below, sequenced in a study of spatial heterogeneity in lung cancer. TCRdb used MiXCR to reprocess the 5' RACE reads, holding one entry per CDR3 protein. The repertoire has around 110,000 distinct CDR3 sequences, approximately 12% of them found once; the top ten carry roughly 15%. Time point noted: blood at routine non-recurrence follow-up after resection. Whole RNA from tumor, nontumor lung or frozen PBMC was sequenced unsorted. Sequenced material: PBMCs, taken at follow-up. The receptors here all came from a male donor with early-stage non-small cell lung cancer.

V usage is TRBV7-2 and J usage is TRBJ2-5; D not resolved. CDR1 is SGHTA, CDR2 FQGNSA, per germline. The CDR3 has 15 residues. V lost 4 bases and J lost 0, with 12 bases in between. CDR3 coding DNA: TGTGCCAGCAGCTCTTTAACATGGTACCAAGAGACCCAGTACTTC. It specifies CASSSLTWYQETQYF.

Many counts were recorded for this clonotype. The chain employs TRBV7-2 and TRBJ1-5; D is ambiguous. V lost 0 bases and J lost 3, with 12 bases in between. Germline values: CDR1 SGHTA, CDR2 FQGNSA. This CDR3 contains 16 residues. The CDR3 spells CASSLAGLGNNQPQHF. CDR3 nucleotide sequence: TGTGCCAGCAGCTTAGCGGGGTTAGGTAACAATCAGCCCCAGCATTTT.

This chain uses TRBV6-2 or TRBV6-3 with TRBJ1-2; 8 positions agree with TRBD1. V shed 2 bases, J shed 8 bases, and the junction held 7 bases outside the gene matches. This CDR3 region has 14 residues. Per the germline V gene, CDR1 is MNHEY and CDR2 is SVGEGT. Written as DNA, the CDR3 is TGTGCCAGCAGTTACCTTGGACAGGGAAGAGGCTACACCTTC. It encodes CASSYLGQGRGYTF.

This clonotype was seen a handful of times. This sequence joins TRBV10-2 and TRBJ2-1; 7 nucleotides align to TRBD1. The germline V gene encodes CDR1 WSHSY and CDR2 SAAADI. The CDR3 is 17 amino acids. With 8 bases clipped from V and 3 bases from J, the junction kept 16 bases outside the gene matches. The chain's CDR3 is CASYPQLRGGSYNEQFF. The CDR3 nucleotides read TGCGCCAGCTACCCCCAGCTTAGAGGGGGCAGCTACAATGAGCAGTTCTTC.

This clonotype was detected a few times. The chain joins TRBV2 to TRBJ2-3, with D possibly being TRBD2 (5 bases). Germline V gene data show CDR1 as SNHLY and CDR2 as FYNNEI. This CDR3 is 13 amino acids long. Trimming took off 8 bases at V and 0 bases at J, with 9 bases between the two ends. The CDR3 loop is CASQRISTDTQYF. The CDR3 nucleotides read TGTGCCAGCCAGCGGATCAGCACAGATACGCAGTATTTT.

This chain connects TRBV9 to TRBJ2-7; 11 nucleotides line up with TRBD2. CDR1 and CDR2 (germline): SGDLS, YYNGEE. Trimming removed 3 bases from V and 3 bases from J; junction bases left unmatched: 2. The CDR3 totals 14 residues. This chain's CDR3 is CASSAGTSGYEQYF. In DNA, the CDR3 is TGTGCCAGCAGCGCCGGGACTAGCGGCTACGAGCAGTACTTC.

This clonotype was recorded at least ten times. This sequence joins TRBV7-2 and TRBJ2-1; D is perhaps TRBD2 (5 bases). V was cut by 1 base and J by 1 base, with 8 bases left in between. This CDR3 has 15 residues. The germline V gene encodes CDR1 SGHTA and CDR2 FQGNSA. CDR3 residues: CASSLESGSYNEQFF. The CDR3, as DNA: TGTGCCAGCAGCTTAGAAAGCGGATCCTACAATGAGCAGTTCTTC.

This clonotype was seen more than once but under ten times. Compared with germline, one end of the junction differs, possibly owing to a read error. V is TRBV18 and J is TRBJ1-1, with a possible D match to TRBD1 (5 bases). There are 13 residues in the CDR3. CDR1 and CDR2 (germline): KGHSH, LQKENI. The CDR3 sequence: CASSPTVNAEAFF. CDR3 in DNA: TGTGCCAGCTCACCGACAGTGAACGCTGAAGCTTTCTTT.

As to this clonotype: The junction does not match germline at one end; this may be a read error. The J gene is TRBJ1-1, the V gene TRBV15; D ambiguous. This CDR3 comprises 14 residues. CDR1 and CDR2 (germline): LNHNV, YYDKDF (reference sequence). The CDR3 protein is CATSRDPTGLEAFF. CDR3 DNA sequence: TGTGCCACCAGCCGAGACCCGACGGGCCTAGAAGCTTTCTTT.